Each of the 6 T cell receptor beta chains below was sequenced from the same sample in a study of blood T cell repertoires in COVID-19. The repertoire was sequenced with immunoSEQ multiplex PCR; TCRdb's copy has only in-frame clones and lacks some. This table has 300,000 to 350,000 clones, roughly 86% appearing once. Sequenced material: PBMCs or T cells enriched from blood (not recorded which). The receptor set was obtained from a woman under 30 who had recovered from COVID-19.

The rearrangement joins TRBV29-1 to TRBJ2-2; D possibly corresponds to TRBD2 (6 bases). The V end was cut by 3 bases, the J end by 1 base, with 9 bases between. The germline gives CDR1 SQVTM, CDR2 ANQGSEA. The CDR3 length is 14 residues. CDR3 amino acids: CSVDGGENTGELFF. DNA for the CDR3: TGCAGCGTTGACGGGGGAGAGAACACCGGGGAGCTGTTTTTT.

This rearrangement joins TRBV7-2 to TRBJ2-7, with 7 nucleotides matching TRBD2. CDR1 is SGHTA, CDR2 FQGNSA, per germline. The trim removed 1 base at V and 3 bases at J, leaving 6 bases unmatched. The length of the CDR3 is 15 residues. The CDR3 protein is CASSLDGGILYEQYF. The CDR3 region has the DNA TGTGCCAGCAGCTTAGACGGGGGGATCCTCTACGAGCAGTACTTC.

The V gene is TRBV6-5, the J gene TRBJ1-3; no definite D call. Germline V CDR1 and CDR2: MNHEY, SVGAGI. This CDR3 region has 15 residues. Trimming took 2 bases from V and 3 from J, leaving 11 bases between them. The CDR3 here is CASSYGGENGNTIYF. Written as DNA, the CDR3 is TGTGCCAGCAGTTACGGCGGGGAGAATGGAAACACCATATATTTT.

This chain links TRBV7-9 with TRBJ2-1, with 11 bases lining up with TRBD2. This CDR3 has 17 residues. The V gene's germline CDR1 is SEHNR and CDR2 FQNEAQ (reference sequence). The V segment lost 1 base and the J segment 4 bases; nucleotides outside the gene matches: 6. CDR3: CASSLVPSGGTYNEQFF. The CDR3 nucleotides read TGTGCCAGCAGCTTAGTACCTAGCGGGGGGACTTACAATGAGCAGTTCTTC.

This chain connects TRBV18 to TRBJ2-1; D gene unclear. The CDR3 loop spans 16 amino acids. In germline, CDR1 is KGHSH, CDR2 LQKENI. Trimming removed 2 bases at V and 4 bases at J, with 15 bases between. The CDR3 DNA reads TGTGCCAGCTCACCAAGACTGGTGTCAACGTACAATGAGCAGTTCTTC. The encoded protein is CASSPRLVSTYNEQFF.

This CDR3 reads CASSSATGVNTEAFF. The CDR3 DNA is TGTGCCAGCAGCTCCGCGACAGGGGTGAACACTGAAGCTTTCTTT. The rearrangement links TRBV7-8 to TRBJ1-1; 8 nucleotides line up with TRBD1. The CDR3 has 15 amino acids. V lost 4 bases to trimming and J lost 0 bases; unmatched junction nucleotides: 4. Per germline, CDR1 SGHVS and CDR2 FQNEAQ.